This T cell receptor beta chain was retrieved from a study of T cell responses to AZD1222 COVID-19 vaccine. A note on this clone: What it binds is not known.

Libraries were prepared by immunoSEQ multiplex PCR; TCRdb keeps only in-frame clonotypes and omits some of them. The sample yields fewer than 150,000 clones, around nine tenths seen once. Study observations and caveats: Repertoire sampling was restricted to post-peak T cell response timepoints.

The V end was cut by 5 bases, the J end by 4 bases, with 9 bases between. CDR3 size: 13 residues. Germline values: CDR1 SNHLY, CDR2 FYNNEI. This sequence was found in an adult in good health. The rearrangement joins TRBV2 to TRBJ2-1; D gene ambiguous. The starting material was peripheral blood, obtained on day 0 of AZD1222 vaccination. CDR3 region: CASSTQPYNEQFF. CDR3 coding DNA: TGTGCCAGCAGTACTCAGCCGTACAATGAGCAGTTCTTC.